This entry is about one T cell receptor beta chain. The sample originates from a study of OX40 agonist ivuxolimab in advanced cancers. The CDR3 has 13 amino acids. V dropped 2 bases and J dropped 11 bases, with 15 bases sitting between them. From germline, CDR1 is MGHRA and CDR2 YSYEKL. Produced via immunoSEQ multiplex PCR; TCRdb's table is partial and in-frame only. This sample has about 76,000 clones, with approximately 86% found just once. The rearrangement uses TRBV4-1 and TRBJ2-5, with no clear D. This TCR derives from an adult with an advanced solid tumor such as melanoma, head and neck, liver or kidney cancer. Source: CD4+ or CD8+ T cells sorted from blood, taken in a trial of the OX40 agonist ivuxolimab. CDR3: CASSQFRSEEQYF. The CDR3, as DNA: TGCGCCAGCAGCCAATTCAGGTCAGAGGAGCAGTACTTC.